The entry below gives a single T cell receptor beta chain sequence along with its context. Its antigen is undetermined. This record belongs to a study of cytomegalovirus exposure and HLA in healthy donors. Study observations and caveats: In presence/absence analyses, roughly uniform sequencing depth across donors was assumed. Rates of TCR association differed by HLA locus in a later analysis, with DRB1 highest and HLA-C lowest. In a later analysis, parvovirus B19, influenza, CMV and Epstein-Barr virus appeared linked to several top co-occurrence clusters. Listed as cytomegalovirus-associated were 150 to 200 TCR beta chains.

With 60 Vbeta and 13 Jbeta primers, the PCR was carried out. Produced via immunoSEQ multiplex PCR; TCRdb's table is partial and in-frame only. Of about 190,000 clones detected, 84% appear once; the ten largest clones hold about 0.25%. This clonotype was sampled from a boy younger than 18 in good health and CMV-seronegative. The sequenced material came from PBMCs.

Here the CDR3 DNA reads TGTGCCTGGGTCGACTTGTACACTGAAGCTTTCTTT. Its protein product is CAWVDLYTEAFF. V and J are TRBV30 and TRBJ1-1; D is undetermined. Germline V lookup: CDR1 GTSNPN, CDR2 SVGIG (reference sequence). Trimming removed 5 bases from V and 3 bases from J, with 10 bases in between. This CDR3 comprises 12 residues.